The subject of this entry is one T cell receptor beta chain. The specificity of this receptor is unknown. The junction shows a germline mismatch at one end, possibly a read error. This sample was sequenced with an Illumina HiSeq 1500. TCRdb handled the public reads itself, with Q25 trimming in fastp and clone calling in MiXCR, and kept productive beta chains. CDR3 protein duplicates are merged, each entry listing the most common genes and DNA. The sample profile shows around 71,000 distinct CDR3 sequences; 40% of them were found once. In total, the top ten clones hold 80% to 95% of the sample. The data were taken from a study of T cell repertoires in cytomegalovirus infection (dated by TCRdb to between 2017 and 2020). For the study in its entirety: Peptide stimulations targeted recently identified HLA-C-restricted CMV epitopes, whose presentation resists viral immunomodulation, together with well-studied HLA-B-restricted epitopes. Donor HLA type was relevant to the analysis, because carriage of CMV infection together with the matching HLA type was indicated by public TCR beta signatures.

The treatment or condition tag for this specimen amounts to: in vitro stimulation with specific CMV peptide epitopes to enrich CMV-specific T cells. Including cysteine and phenylalanine, the CDR3 has 13 amino acids. Just CDR3 DNA is preserved here, 39 bases in frame from base 1. Here is what the overall study found, with its caveats: In the ex vivo response, HLA-C-restricted CMV-specific TCR beta clonotypes were dominant, and in two of eight donors the single most frequent clonotype came from this HLA-C-restricted group. In both this cohort and an independent cohort of some 380 donors, the cumulative frequency of public TCR beta family members distinguished carriers of CMV infection plus the relevant HLA type.

The chain links TRBV5-3 with TRBJ1-2, and 10 junctional nucleotides match TRBD1. TRBV5-3 is identified as an open reading frame with a role that is uncertain. The clonotype originates from a human donor in good health (CMV status not recorded). Some clones in this sample may be carry-over from other donors' samples. Material: CD8+ T cells from cultured PBMCs, obtained from culture after CMV antigen stimulation. The CDR3 protein sequence reads: CASSSRDRGGYTF. The nucleotide sequence reads as follows: TGTGCCAGCAGCTCCCGGGACAGGGGCGGCTACACCTTC.